One sample yielded the 16 T cell receptor beta chains listed below, sequenced in a study of T cells in Graves' hyperthyroidism and ophthalmopathy. The TCR beta CDR3 regions underwent amplification using RNA transcripts as the source. A set of HTBI primers served as the primers for a first-round RT-PCR of the TCR CDR3. TCRdb used MiXCR to reprocess the multiplex PCR reads, holding one entry per CDR3 protein. The sample shows about 550,000 distinct CDR3 sequences, around 20% of them seen only once. The sample was blood. The receptors were sampled from a young man with Graves' hyperthyroidism.

As for this clonotype: This clone may be a read error of a much larger clone one base away. The rearrangement uses TRBV4-2 and TRBJ1-1, with a possible D match to TRBD1 (6 bases). From germline, CDR1 is LGHNA and CDR2 YNFKEQ. This CDR3 has 15 amino acids. The CDR3 sequence: CASSPEGGVNSEAFF. In DNA form, the CDR3 reads TGTGCCAGCAGCCCAGAAGGGGGGGTGAACTCTGAAGCTTTCTTT.

This clonotype showed up many times. The V call is TRBV28, the J call TRBJ2-7; D uncertain. V was pared by 3 bases and J by 5 bases, with 11 bases between. CDR1 MDHEN and CDR2 SYDVKM come from the germline V gene. This CDR3 spans 13 amino acids. The CDR3 sequence is CASSLKMSNEQYF. The CDR3 DNA sequence: TGTGCCAGCAGTTTGAAGATGTCCAACGAGCAGTACTTC. The full variable domain, in which reference TRBV28 and TRBJ2-7 provide the parts outside the CDR3, is DVKVTQSSRYLVKRTGEKVFLECVQDMDHENMFWYRQDPGLGLRLIYFSYDVKMKEKGDIPEGYSVSREKKERFSLILESASTNQTSMYLCASSLKMSNEQYFGPGTRLTVT.

This clonotype occurred many times. The chain links TRBV6-1 to TRBJ1-5; TRBD1 agrees at 7 bases. The V gene's germline CDR1 is MNHNS and CDR2 SASEGT. CDR3 length: 16 amino acids. Germline trimming cut 2 bases from V and 0 bases from J; bases unmatched to any gene: 4. The CDR3 coding sequence is TGTGCCAGCAGTGAATTGGGGACAGTTAGCAATCAGCCCCAGCATTTT. Protein product: CASSELGTVSNQPQHF.

This clonotype was recorded at least ten times. This chain connects TRBV5-1 to TRBJ1-2; D is unclear. This CDR3 contains 13 residues. Deletions cut 4 bases from V and 4 bases from J, with 11 bases between. Germline V CDR1 and CDR2: SGHRS, YFSETQ. CDR3: CASSPVTSYGYTF. In DNA, the CDR3 is TGCGCCAGCAGCCCTGTGACATCCTATGGCTACACCTTC. Combining the CDR3 with reference TRBV5-1 and TRBJ1-2 gives the whole variable domain KAGVTQTPRYLIKTRGQQVTLSCSPISGHRSVSWYQQTPGQGLQFLFEYFSETQRNKGNFPGRFSGRQFSNSRSEMNVSTLELGDSALYLCASSPVTSYGYTFGSGTRLTVV.

As for this clonotype: Just one base apart from a much larger clone, this may be a read error. The chain employs TRBV10-3 and TRBJ2-7; D gene uncertain. Germline V CDR1 and CDR2: ENHRY, SYGVKD. The ends were cut back, 2 bases at V and 0 bases at J, with 5 bases in the middle. CDR3 size: 13 residues. The CDR3 loop reads CAISEPISYEQYF. Written as DNA, the CDR3 is TGTGCCATCAGTGAGCCGATCTCCTACGAGCAGTACTTC.

The rearrangement uses TRBV4-1 and TRBJ2-7; the D gene is possibly TRBD1 (6 bases). V gave up 5 bases and J gave up 4 bases, with 15 bases separating them. The CDR3 contains 14 residues. Germline V gene data show CDR1 as MGHRA and CDR2 as YSYEKL. In DNA form, the CDR3 reads TGCGCCAGCAGCTGGGGGCCCCTCGTGTACGAGCAGTACTTC. Amino acids: CASSWGPLVYEQYF.

This clonotype showed up many times. The J gene is TRBJ1-1, the V gene TRBV29-1; possible D gene TRBD1, 5 bases. With 6 bases removed from V and 1 base from J, the gap between germline ends came to 9 bases. The CDR3 spans 12 residues. Germline-derived CDR1 and CDR2 are SQVTM and ANQGSEA. The CDR3 DNA reads TGCAGCGTGGGGGGGAGGAACACTGAAGCTTTCTTT. Amino acids: CSVGGRNTEAFF.

In its sample, this clonotype was seen a few times. The chain recombines TRBV19 with TRBJ2-1, with D possibly matching TRBD1 (6 bases). The CDR3 runs to 16 residues. V shed 7 bases and J shed 5 bases, with 21 bases lying between them. CDR1 and CDR2 (germline): LNHDA, SQIVND (reference sequence). CDR3 nucleotide sequence: TGTGCCAGTACCCCGGACAGTCACCACGGAAACAATGAGCAGTTCTTC. Translated: CASTPDSHHGNNEQFF.

V usage is TRBV15 and J usage is TRBJ2-2; 8 positions agree with TRBD1. The CDR3 totals 16 residues. Unmatched junction bases numbered 5, after V lost 4 bases and J lost 1 base. Germline assignment: CDR1 LNHNV and CDR2 YYDKDF (reference sequence). CDR3 loop: CATSTRGRRNTGELFF. In DNA form, the CDR3 reads TGTGCCACCAGCACCAGGGGGCGCAGGAACACCGGGGAGCTGTTTTTT.

The chain employs TRBV15 and TRBJ2-5, with 9 bases lining up with TRBD1. CDR1 LNHNV and CDR2 YYDKDF come from the germline V gene (reference sequence). J was trimmed by 4 bases and V by 0 bases; bases with no gene match: 6. The CDR3 contains 16 residues. The CDR3 DNA is TGTGCCACCAGCAGAGAGGGACAGGGACCGTCAGAGACCCAGTACTTC. This gives the protein CATSREGQGPSETQYF.

This clonotype has at least ten counts. The rearrangement links TRBV6-5 to TRBJ2-5; TRBD2 matches at 9 bases. Germline CDR1 reads MNHEY; CDR2 reads SVGAGI. The J segment lost 3 bases and the V segment lost 2 bases, leaving 4 bases of the junction unmatched. The CDR3 sequence is 15 residues long. Here the CDR3 DNA reads TGTGCCAGCAGTTACCTAGCGGGGTTCAAAGAGACCCAGTACTTC. Translating gives CASSYLAGFKETQYF.

The chain has TRBV6-1 and TRBJ2-5; D remains ambiguous. The CDR3 is 13 residues long. Trimming removed 6 bases from V and 3 bases from J, with 11 bases in between. CDR1 is MNHNS and CDR2 is SASEGT in the germline V gene. CDR3 nucleotides: TGTGCCAGCAGCGTAGACCATGAAGAGACCCAGTACTTC. This gives the protein CASSVDHEETQYF.

In its sample, this clonotype was seen many times. The genes are TRBV18 and TRBJ1-1; D not certain. Trimming stripped 4 bases from V and 1 base from J, with 16 bases between. This CDR3 has 16 amino acids. Germline V gene lookup returns CDR1 KGHSH and CDR2 LQKENI. The CDR3 nucleotides are TGTGCCAGCTCACAGGTCTGGCAGGCCACGAACACTGAAGCTTTCTTT. Amino acid sequence: CASSQVWQATNTEAFF. The whole variable domain, remainder taken from reference TRBV18 and TRBJ1-1, is NAGVMQNPRHLVRRRGQEARLRCSPMKGHSHVYWYRQLPEEGLKFMVYLQKENIIDESGMPKERFSAEFPKEGPSILRIQQVVRGDSAAYFCASSQVWQATNTEAFFGQGTRLTVV.

This clonotype appeared many times. DNA of the CDR3: TGTGCCAGCAGTGTTGAGGGTTATAGCAATCAGCCCCAGCATTTT. Its protein product is CASSVEGYSNQPQHF. The chain couples TRBV2 to TRBJ1-5; D is undetermined. CDR1 SNHLY and CDR2 FYNNEI come from the germline V gene. This CDR3 region has 15 residues. Trimming cost V 4 bases and J 0 bases, with 10 bases left between them.

There are many counts of this clonotype. The chain uses TRBV5-1 and TRBJ1-2; no definite D call. Trimming removed 4 bases at V and 0 bases at J, with 10 bases between. The CDR3 runs 14 residues. The germline CDR1 and CDR2 sequences are SGHRS and YFSETQ. The CDR3 protein is CASSETLTNYGYTF. The CDR3 DNA follows: TGCGCCAGCAGCGAGACACTAACTAACTATGGCTACACCTTC. Looking up the rest from reference TRBV5-1 and TRBJ1-2 gives the full variable domain: KAGVTQTPRYLIKTRGQQVTLSCSPISGHRSVSWYQQTPGQGLQFLFEYFSETQRNKGNFPGRFSGRQFSNSRSEMNVSTLELGDSALYLCASSETLTNYGYTFGSGTRLTVV.

The genes are TRBV13 and TRBJ2-7; D gene unclear. CDR1 and CDR2 from the germline V gene are PRHDT and FYEKMQ (reference sequence). V lost 4 bases to trimming and J lost 2 bases, with 12 bases between them. CDR3 length: 14 residues. CDR3 sequence: CASSSPDGTYEQYF. DNA of the CDR3: TGTGCCAGCAGCTCCCCGGATGGGACCTACGAGCAGTACTTC.